The T cell receptor (beta chain) under discussion was sequenced for a study of glioma-infiltrating T cells after dendritic cell vaccination. Documented time point: after dendritic cell vaccination, including at tumor progression/relapse. Using immunoSEQ multiplex PCR, the repertoire was profiled, and TCRdb retains in-frame clones only, with some absent. This table holds 20,000 to 30,000 clones, nearly 90% found once. This CDR3 has 14 amino acids. Germline values: CDR1 MNHNY, CDR2 SVGAGI (reference sequence). J was trimmed by 6 bases and V by 7 bases; bases with no gene match: 12. Material: blood, obtained after dendritic cell vaccination. The chain couples TRBV6-6 to TRBJ2-7; 7 positions agree with TRBD1. This receptor was obtained from a human donor with glioblastoma. This CDR3 is CASTRQGFTREQYF. CDR3 in DNA: TGTGCCAGCACCAGACAGGGATTCACCCGCGAGCAGTACTTC.